The subject of this entry is one T cell receptor (beta chain). Its antigen remains unidentified. This entry belongs to a study of cytomegalovirus exposure and HLA in healthy donors. Study-wide context: Around 180 million T cells yielded 110 million or so unique TCR beta sequences in earlier analysis.

PCR amplification relied on 60 Vbeta primers (plus 13 Jbeta primers). Per the original data handling: Later analysis identified 80 million to 85 million unique TCR beta chains, some 10 million shared. Only in-frame clones appear in the TCRdb table, and some are missing; sequencing was by immunoSEQ multiplex PCR. That table gives V, J and clone size, and the DNA gave D and trimming. This specimen shows tens of thousands of clones; the ten leading clones hold 9% to 15%. Study-level points and caveats: Apparent HLA restriction characterized most CMV-associated TCR beta chains in a later analysis.

This CDR3 has 13 residues. This clonotype originated in a woman aged 25 to 39 in good health and CMV-seropositive. V gene TRBV21-1 combines with J gene TRBJ1-1; the table's D call TRBD1 went unverified against the DNA. TRBV21-1 is shown as a pseudogene. Sequences were obtained from PBMCs. The CDR3 loop is CASSPPWAGEAFF. The CDR3 DNA reads TGTGCCAGCAGCCCACCTTGGGCAGGGGAAGCTTTCTTT.